What follows are 21 T cell receptor beta chains derived from one specimen sequenced in a study of neurological immune-mediated disorders (dated by TCRdb to about 2019). Receptor amplification or capture employed 5' RACE. This sample was sequenced with an Illumina HiSeq 2500. TCRdb's own reprocessing of the public reads used fastp at Q25 and MiXCR and kept productive beta chains. Every CDR3 protein is listed once, alongside the most common genes and DNA of its rows. The sample table contains around 70,000 distinct CDR3 sequences; only one count was recorded for around 5.5% of them. Approximately 3% of the sample rests with the top ten. Sequenced sample: PBMCs. The receptors were gathered from a woman in her 30s with multiple sclerosis.

Turning to this clonotype: A much larger clone differs by one base, so this may be a read error. The chain combines TRBV20-1 with TRBJ2-1; D is perhaps TRBD1 (6 bases). The V gene's germline CDR1 is DFQATT and CDR2 SNEGSKA (reference sequence). V lost 4 bases and J 2 bases, leaving 15 bases between the germline ends. This CDR3 region has 15 residues. The CDR3 region is CSAKPSAGAYNEQFF. The CDR3 nucleotides are TGCAGTGCTAAACCCTCCGCAGGGGCCTACAATGAGCAGTTCTTC.

At least ten counts were recorded for this clonotype. The chain recombines TRBV2 with TRBJ1-1; 7 nucleotides agree with TRBD1. The CDR3 loop spans 14 amino acids. Germline CDR1 reads SNHLY; CDR2 reads FYNNEI. V gave up 3 bases and J gave up 6 bases; unmatched junction bases: 7. Written as DNA, the CDR3 is TGTGCCAGCAGTGAGGCAGGGGGTAGGTCTGAAGCTTTCTTT. Translated, it gives CASSEAGGRSEAFF.

This clonotype turned up a few times. The junction shows a germline mismatch at one end, possibly a read error. V usage is TRBV20-1 and J usage is TRBJ1-5; D is perhaps TRBD1 (5 bases). Germline CDR1 and CDR2: DFQATT and SNEGSKA (reference sequence). This CDR3 comprises 15 residues. CDR3 in amino acids: CSATPPTQGSQPQNF. CDR3 DNA sequence: TGCAGTGCTACGCCACCTACCCAGGGATCACAGCCCCAGAATTTT.

This clonotype was counted a few times. This chain uses TRBV9 with TRBJ2-7, with D perhaps TRBD1 (7 bases). Germline V CDR1 and CDR2: SGDLS, YYNGEE. This CDR3 has 14 residues. Trimming removed 3 bases from V and 3 bases from J, with 13 bases in between. The CDR3 nucleotides read TGTGCCAGCAGCGAGAGGGGGGACAGCTACGAGCAGTACTTC. Its translation is CASSERGDSYEQYF.

This clonotype occurred many times. CDR3 DNA: TGTGCCAGCAGCCAAGTAGCGGGGTCGTACCAAGAGACCCAGTACTTC. As protein: CASSQVAGSYQETQYF. The chain couples TRBV3-1 to TRBJ2-5; 8 bases are a match to TRBD2. The CDR3 is 16 residues long. The germline gives CDR1 LGHDT, CDR2 YNNKEL (reference sequence). The V and J ends lost 1 base and 0 bases, in that order; junction bases with no gene match: 4.

The chain couples TRBV20-1 to TRBJ2-1; 10 bases fit TRBD2. This CDR3 is built from 15 residues. V shed 6 bases and J 3 bases; nucleotides not matched to a gene: 8. Germline-derived CDR1 and CDR2 are DFQATT and SNEGSKA (reference sequence). The CDR3 bases are TGCAGTGCCCGTCTAGCGGGGGTCCTCTACAATGAGCAGTTCTTC. Its protein product is CSARLAGVLYNEQFF.

This clonotype has only a few counts. V is TRBV7-9 and J is TRBJ1-2, with D possibly TRBD1 on 5 matching bases. Trimming pared 5 bases from V and 4 bases from J, leaving 14 bases between. CDR1 and CDR2 from the germline V gene are SEHNR and FQNEAQ (reference sequence). The CDR3 has 14 residues. DNA of the CDR3: TGTGCCAGCAGCCCTAGTGACAGCTTCTATGGCTACACCTTC. Amino acid sequence: CASSPSDSFYGYTF.

This clonotype was counted a few times. It may be a read error: a sequence one base away is much more abundant. The gene calls are TRBV4-1 and TRBJ2-1, with D maybe TRBD1 (5 bases). This CDR3 contains 15 residues. V lost 4 bases to trimming and J lost 2 bases, with 12 bases between them. Germline CDR1 is MGHRA and CDR2 is YSYEKL. The CDR3 loop reads CASSPSQGTYNEQFF. In nucleotides, the CDR3 is TGCGCCAGCAGCCCAAGTCAGGGTACCTACAATGAGCAGTTCTTC.

This clonotype was seen a handful of times. The rearrangement links TRBV20-1 to TRBJ2-1, with 11 bases matching TRBD2. This CDR3 is built from 17 residues. The V gene end was trimmed by 2 bases and the J gene end by 0 bases; junction bases not matched to a gene: 6. Germline CDR1 is DFQATT and CDR2 is SNEGSKA (reference sequence). CDR3 residues: CSARTFSGGASYNEQFF. The CDR3 nucleotides are TGCAGTGCTAGAACTTTTAGCGGGGGGGCCTCCTACAATGAGCAGTTCTTC.

This clonotype was recorded a few times. At one of its ends the junction is not consistent with the germline gene, which may arise from a read error. The chain links TRBV7-2 to TRBJ1-5; D may be TRBD1 (5 bases). The germline gives CDR1 SGHTA, CDR2 FQGNSA. CDR3 size: 14 residues. The CDR3 bases are TGTGCCAGCAGCACCAGGGTTACCAATCAGCCCCAGAATTTT. This translates into CASSTRVTNQPQNF.

The sample holds many counts of this clonotype. The rearrangement uses TRBV20-1 and TRBJ2-4; D not certain. Trimming shortened V by 3 bases and J by 1 base, and 13 bases separated the two germline ends. In germline, CDR1 is DFQATT, CDR2 SNEGSKA (reference sequence). This CDR3 is built from 15 residues. The CDR3 loop reads CSASDPSGAKNIQYF. CDR3 bases: TGCAGTGCTAGTGATCCTAGTGGTGCCAAAAACATTCAGTACTTC.

V and J are TRBV7-9 and TRBJ1-1; D gene ambiguous. CDR1 is SEHNR, CDR2 FQNEAQ, per germline (reference sequence). Trimming pared 5 bases from V and 5 bases from J, leaving 6 bases between. This CDR3 is 11 amino acids long. CDR3 sequence: CASSRETEAFF. CDR3 in DNA: TGTGCCAGCAGCCGGGAGACTGAAGCTTTCTTT. Together with reference TRBV7-9 and TRBJ1-1, the CDR3 gives the full variable domain: DTGVSQNPRHKITKRGQNVTFRCDPISEHNRLYWYRQTLGQGPEFLTYFQNEAQLEKSRLLSDRFSAERPKGSFSTLEIQRTEQGDSAMYLCASSRETEAFFGQGTRLTVV.

This clonotype was seen at least ten times. This rearrangement joins TRBV5-5 to TRBJ2-3, with 11 nucleotides matching TRBD2. The CDR3 sequence is 15 residues long. CDR1 is SGHKS and CDR2 is YYEKEE in the germline V gene (reference sequence). Germline trimming cut 0 bases from V and 9 bases from J; bases unmatched to any gene: 6. The CDR3 coding sequence is TGTGCCAGCAGCTTGGGAGGACTAGCGGGCAGGACGCAGTATTTT. This translates into CASSLGGLAGRTQYF.

This clonotype occurred many times. V is TRBV20-1 and J is TRBJ2-5; a possible D gene is TRBD1 (5 bases). V dropped 0 bases and J dropped 0 bases, with 11 bases sitting between them. Germline CDR1 is DFQATT and CDR2 is SNEGSKA (reference sequence). The CDR3 is made up of 15 amino acids. The chain's CDR3 is CSARDRYRYQETQYF. The CDR3 region has the DNA TGCAGTGCTAGAGATCGGTACAGGTACCAAGAGACCCAGTACTTC.

In this sample, this clonotype turned up many times. V is TRBV20-1 and J is TRBJ2-5, with 10 nucleotides matching TRBD1. V shed 0 bases, J shed 3 bases, and the junction held 4 bases outside the gene matches. Germline CDR1 is DFQATT and CDR2 is SNEGSKA (reference sequence). The CDR3 is 15 residues long. The CDR3 sequence: CSARDLGTGEETQYF. The CDR3 DNA is TGCAGTGCTAGAGATCTTGGGACAGGGGAAGAGACCCAGTACTTC.

This clonotype was seen repeatedly, ten times or more. V usage is TRBV15 and J usage is TRBJ1-1; 9 bases line up with TRBD1. Germline trimming cut 0 bases from V and 1 base from J; bases unmatched to any gene: 3. The germline gives CDR1 LNHNV, CDR2 YYDKDF (reference sequence). The CDR3 has 16 residues. The CDR3 sequence is CATSRETGGANTEAFF. CDR3 DNA: TGTGCCACCAGCAGAGAAACAGGGGGCGCGAACACTGAAGCTTTCTTT.

Ten or more counts support this clonotype. The chain links TRBV20-1 to TRBJ2-3; 11 positions match TRBD2. The CDR3 has 15 residues. The germline V gene has CDR1 DFQATT and CDR2 SNEGSKA (reference sequence). Trimming cost V 2 bases and J 2 bases; bases outside gene matches: 3. CDR3 sequence: CSARSLAGDTDTQYF. The DNA for the CDR3 is TGCAGTGCTAGATCACTAGCGGGGGACACAGATACGCAGTATTTT.

This clonotype has at least ten counts. The rearrangement links TRBV20-1 to TRBJ1-2, with 12 bases matching TRBD1. J gave up 5 bases and V 6 bases, and 10 bases lay outside the gene matches. Germline assignment: CDR1 DFQATT and CDR2 SNEGSKA (reference sequence). This CDR3 contains 15 residues. CDR3 nucleotide sequence: TGCAGTGCCAGCAAAGGGACAGGGGGCCTGTATGGCTACACCTTC. Its protein is CSASKGTGGLYGYTF.

This clonotype has a count of ten or more. CDR3 in amino acids: CASSVGPYEQYF. DNA for the CDR3: TGTGCCAGCAGCGTGGGGCCCTACGAGCAGTACTTC. The chain recombines TRBV12-3 or TRBV12-4 with TRBJ2-7, with a possible D match to TRBD1 (5 bases). The CDR3 extends over 12 amino acids. Trimming removed 6 bases from V and 2 bases from J, with 8 bases in between.

This sequence joins TRBV7-3 and TRBJ2-1; 11 bases fit TRBD2. The ends lost 5 bases at V and 7 bases at J; junction bases unmatched: 10. CDR3 length: 16 residues. Looked up from germline, CDR1 is SGHTA and CDR2 is FQGTGA. CDR3 DNA sequence: TGTGCCAGCAGCCCGAGTCTAGCGGGGGGCTCGAATGAGCAGTTCTTC. Encoded protein: CASSPSLAGGSNEQFF.

This clonotype was seen many times. This chain links TRBV12-3 or TRBV12-4 with TRBJ2-3; TRBD2 agrees at 8 bases. The ends lost 3 bases at V and 5 bases at J; junction bases unmatched: 7. This CDR3 contains 15 residues. In DNA form, the CDR3 reads TGTGCCAGCAGTTTCCAGCGGGGGTCCAGAGATACGCAGTATTTT. This translates into CASSFQRGSRDTQYF.